The 19 T cell receptor beta chains in this list originate from one sample, sequenced in a study of blood T cells in healthy people across ages. PCR was performed a second time for roughly 7 to 11 cycles using a sample-barcoded 5' primer and a J-beta primer mix. TCRdb recomputed calls from the 5' RACE reads with MiXCR, one row per CDR3 protein. The sample has 550,000 to 600,000 distinct CDR3 sequences; 45% to 55% are singletons. Material for sequencing was blood. These receptors were obtained from a man aged 80 or over in good health.

This clonotype occurred many times. The rearrangement joins TRBV6-6 to TRBJ2-7; D call uncertain. Germline CDR1 and CDR2: MNHNY and SVGAGI (reference sequence). CDR3 size: 13 residues. V lost 2 bases and J 4 bases, leaving 9 bases between the germline ends. DNA of the CDR3: TGTGCCAGCAGTTACATGTTCTCGTACGAGCAGTACTTC. The encoded protein is CASSYMFSYEQYF.

CDR3 nucleotides: TGCAGTGTCCCGGGACAGGGAAATCAGCCCCAGCATTTT. Its protein is CSVPGQGNQPQHF. This chain connects TRBV20-1 to TRBJ1-5; 9 bases fit TRBD1. Per germline, CDR1 DFQATT and CDR2 SNEGSKA (reference sequence). The CDR3 length is 13 residues. V lost 7 bases, J lost 4 bases, and 5 bases stayed unmatched.

About this clonotype itself: A junction boundary mismatches the germline segment, possibly from a read error. This chain links TRBV7-6 with TRBJ2-3; maybe TRBD2 (6 bases). CDR3 length: 15 amino acids. CDR1 is SGHVS and CDR2 is FNYEAQ in the germline V gene. CDR3 amino acids: CASSLVMTSSDTQYF. CDR3 nucleotides: TGTGCCAGCAGCTTAGTAATGACTAGTTCAGATACGCAGTATTTC.

The genes are TRBV7-2 and TRBJ1-2; D is unresolved. CDR3 size: 12 residues. CDR1 is SGHTA and CDR2 is FQGNSA in the germline V gene. V was trimmed by 2 bases and J by 7 bases, leaving 8 bases between them. The CDR3, as DNA: TGTGCCAGCAGCTTATACGCAGGTGGCTACACCTTC. It specifies CASSLYAGGYTF.

This clonotype was counted only a few times. The chain is built from TRBV7-2 and TRBJ2-3; D not resolved. V gave up 4 bases and J gave up 4 bases, with 12 bases separating them. This CDR3 comprises 14 residues. The germline V gene encodes CDR1 SGHTA and CDR2 FQGNSA. CDR3 coding DNA: TGTGCCAGCAGCTCCCCCGGTGTCCCAGATACGCAGTATTTT. It translates to CASSSPGVPDTQYF.

This clonotype was seen just once. The genes are TRBV25-1 and TRBJ2-1; D may correspond to TRBD1 or TRBD2 (6 bases each). The V and J ends lost 8 bases and 6 bases respectively, with 14 bases between them. Germline CDR1 MGHDK, CDR2 SYGVNS. The CDR3 spans 13 residues. This chain's CDR3 is CASGGGGVNEQFF. The CDR3 nucleotides read TGTGCCAGCGGGGGCGGAGGGGTCAATGAGCAGTTCTTC. Looking up the rest from reference TRBV25-1 and TRBJ2-1 gives the full variable domain: EADIYQTPRYLVIGTGKKITLECSQTMGHDKMYWYQQDPGMELHLIHYSYGVNSTEKGDLSSESTVSRIRTEHFPLTLESARPSHTSQYLCASGGGGVNEQFFGPGTRLTVL.

The chain links TRBV7-3 to TRBJ1-1; D is ambiguous. V lost 8 bases and J 0 bases, leaving 10 bases between the germline ends. This CDR3 comprises 13 residues. Germline CDR1 SGHTA, CDR2 FQGTGA. The CDR3 loop is CASGHGMNTEAFF. The DNA for the CDR3 is TGTGCCAGCGGGCATGGGATGAACACTGAAGCTTTCTTT.

The gene calls are TRBV4-1 and TRBJ2-1, with 14 bases identical to TRBD2. With V trimmed by 2 bases and J by 0 bases, 6 bases remained unmatched. Per the germline V gene, CDR1 is MGHRA and CDR2 is YSYEKL. This CDR3 has 19 residues. The CDR3 nucleotides are TGCGCCAGCAGCCAACTTGGGACTAGCGGGGGTAGCTCCTACAATGAGCAGTTCTTC. It codes for CASSQLGTSGGSSYNEQFF.

V gene TRBV7-9 combines with J gene TRBJ2-2, with TRBD1 matching 7 bases. The V gene end was trimmed by 6 bases and the J gene end by 3 bases; junction bases not matched to a gene: 1. CDR3 length equals 13 residues. Looked up from germline, CDR1 is SEHNR and CDR2 is FQNEAQ (reference sequence). CDR3 DNA: TGTGCCAGCAGAGGGGGCGACACCGGGGAGCTGTTTTTT. Translation gives CASRGGDTGELFF.

Details on this clonotype: One end of the junction is discordant with germline, which a read error may explain. V and J are TRBV6-6 and TRBJ1-1, with D unresolved. CDR3 length: 13 amino acids. CDR1 is MNHNY, CDR2 SVGAGI, per germline (reference sequence). In nucleotides, the CDR3 is TGTGCCGGCAGTGACCGTCGGGACACTGAAGCTTTCTTT. It codes for CAGSDRRDTEAFF.

V gene TRBV27 combines with J gene TRBJ1-2; perhaps TRBD1 as D (5 bases). The germline V gene encodes CDR1 MNHEY and CDR2 SMNVEV (reference sequence). The V end lost 5 bases, the J end lost 3 bases, and 10 bases lay between the germline ends. The CDR3 length is 13 residues. In DNA form, the CDR3 reads TGTGCCAGCAGTCTCCGACAGCACTATGGCTACACCTTC. Amino acid sequence: CASSLRQHYGYTF.

With respect to this clonotype: A much larger clone sits a single nucleotide away, making a read error possible. The gene calls are TRBV5-4 and TRBJ2-5; tentative D call: TRBD2 (5 bases). Germline-derived CDR1 and CDR2 are SGHNT and YYREEE (reference sequence). V was cut by 0 bases and J by 2 bases, with 5 bases left in between. The CDR3 totals 13 residues. The CDR3 reads CASSLGTQETQYF. Here the CDR3 DNA reads TGTGCCAGCAGCTTGGGGACTCAAGAGACCCAGTACTTC. Based on the CDR3 plus reference TRBV5-4 and TRBJ2-5, the full variable domain is ETGVTQSPTHLIKTRGQQVTLRCSSQSGHNTVSWYQQALGQGPQFIFQYYREEENGRGNFPPRFSGLQFPNYSSELNVNALELDDSALYLCASSLGTQETQYFGPGTRLLVL.

This chain links TRBV12-3 or TRBV12-4 with TRBJ2-7, with D possibly matching TRBD1 (7 bases). The J call may not be correct, given that the DNA end is closer to TRBJ2-5. The CDR3 length is 13 residues. The CDR3 region is CASSTQGGETQYF. For the CDR3, the DNA is TGTGCCAGCAGTACCCAGGGGGGAGAGACCCAGTACTTC.

The count of this clonotype is one. V is TRBV5-1 and J is TRBJ2-1, with 7 positions matching TRBD1. The V gene end was trimmed by 0 bases and the J gene end by 5 bases; junction bases not matched to a gene: 8. Germline-derived CDR1 and CDR2 are SGHRS and YFSETQ. The CDR3 loop spans 16 amino acids. CDR3 loop: CASSLVIQGSHNEQFF. The DNA for the CDR3 is TGCGCCAGCAGCTTGGTGATACAGGGGAGCCACAATGAGCAGTTCTTC.

This clonotype was recorded a few times. The J gene is TRBJ1-6, the V gene TRBV4-1, with D possibly TRBD1 on 5 matching bases. Germline V gives CDR1 MGHRA, CDR2 YSYEKL. V gave up 1 base and J gave up 7 bases, with 11 bases separating them. The CDR3 covers 15 residues. The CDR3 region is CASSQGGWRNSPLHF. The CDR3 DNA is TGCGCCAGCAGCCAAGGGGGCTGGCGGAATTCACCCCTCCACTTT.

This clonotype was picked up a small number of times. The V and J genes are TRBV27 and TRBJ2-1; D is tentatively TRBD1 or TRBD2 (5 bases each). The CDR3 spans 16 residues. CDR1 and CDR2 from the germline V gene are MNHEY and SMNVEV (reference sequence). Trimming cost V 5 bases and J 3 bases, with 17 bases left between them. This chain's CDR3 is CASSLALWGFYNEQFF. The CDR3 region has the DNA TGTGCCAGCAGTCTTGCATTGTGGGGGTTCTACAATGAGCAGTTCTTC.

The sample holds many counts of this clonotype. The V call is TRBV6-5, the J call TRBJ2-1; D remains unclear. The CDR3 covers 15 residues. The V gene's germline CDR1 is MNHEY and CDR2 SVGAGI. The V end lost 10 bases, the J end lost 11 bases, and 27 bases lay between the germline ends. CDR3 protein: CATKPLGFTPPQQFF. The DNA of the CDR3 is TGTGCCACCAAGCCCCTGGGTTTTACACCCCCCCAGCAGTTCTTC.

This rearrangement joins TRBV7-8 to TRBJ2-2, with D perhaps TRBD1 (5 bases). The germline V and J ends were trimmed by 4 bases and 0 bases, with 12 bases remaining between them. This CDR3 has 16 residues. CDR1 and CDR2 (germline): SGHVS, FQNEAQ. CDR3 in DNA: TGTGCCAGCAGCTGGGGCAGAGCCGCGAACACCGGGGAGCTGTTTTTT. Translated: CASSWGRAANTGELFF.

The V call is TRBV10-3, the J call TRBJ2-2; D remains unclear. This CDR3 comprises 16 residues. The V gene lost 4 bases and the J gene lost 2 bases, with 14 bases spanning the gap. CDR1 is ENHRY, CDR2 SYGVKD, per germline. The CDR3 sequence: CAISVASETNTGELFF. The CDR3 DNA sequence: TGTGCCATCAGTGTAGCATCCGAGACAAACACCGGGGAGCTGTTTTTT.